This T cell receptor (beta chain) was identified during a study of T cell repertoires in ileal Crohn's disease. This clone was observed a handful of times. This CDR3 region has 15 residues. The germline CDR1 and CDR2 sequences are SGHTA and FQGNSA. Trimming took off 1 base at V and 0 bases at J, with 9 bases between the two ends. The data were produced by immunoSEQ multiplex PCR, yet TCRdb's version contains in-frame clones alone and is incomplete. The data contain some 30,000 clones, 80% of them singletons. Material for sequencing was ileal tissue. The rearrangement links TRBV7-2 to TRBJ1-2; possibly TRBD1 for D (5 bases). The TCR was taken from an adult with Crohn's disease. In DNA, the CDR3 is TGTGCCAGCAGCTTAGGGGGCGGGACTAACTATGGCTACACCTTC. It is translated as CASSLGGGTNYGYTF.